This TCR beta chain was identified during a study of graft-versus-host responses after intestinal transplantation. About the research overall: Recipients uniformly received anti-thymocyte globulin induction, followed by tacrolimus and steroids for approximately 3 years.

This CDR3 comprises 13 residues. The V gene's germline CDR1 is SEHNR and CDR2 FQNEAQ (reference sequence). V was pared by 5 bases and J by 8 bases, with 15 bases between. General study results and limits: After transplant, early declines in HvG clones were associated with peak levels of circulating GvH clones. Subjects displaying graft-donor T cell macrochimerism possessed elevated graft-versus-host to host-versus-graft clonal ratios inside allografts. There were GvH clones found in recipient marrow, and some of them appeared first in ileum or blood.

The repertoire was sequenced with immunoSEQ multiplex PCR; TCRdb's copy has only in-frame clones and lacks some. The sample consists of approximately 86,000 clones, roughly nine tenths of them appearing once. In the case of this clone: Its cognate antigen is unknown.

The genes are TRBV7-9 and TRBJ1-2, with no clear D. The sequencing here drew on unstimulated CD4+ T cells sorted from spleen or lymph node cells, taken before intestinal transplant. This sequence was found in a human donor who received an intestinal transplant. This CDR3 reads CASSPTGGGGYTF. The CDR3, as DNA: TGTGCCAGCAGCCCTACCGGTGGCGGCGGCTACACCTTC.